This T cell receptor (beta chain) was retrieved from a study of T cells in Graves' hyperthyroidism and ophthalmopathy. Regarding the study as a whole: Ophthalmopathy, as predicted by the model, came a median roughly 6.5 months after the prediction.

TCR beta CDR3 regions were amplified from RNA transcripts. HTBI primers were the set used in a first-round RT-PCR of the TCR CDR3. One entry per CDR3 protein results from TCRdb running MiXCR on the multiplex PCR reads. The data contain around 400,000 distinct CDR3 sequences, 20% to 25% of them singletons. Stability of Graves' hyperthyroidism was defined as absent ophthalmopathy progression within 18 months. As concerns this clonotype: Its antigen is not identified.

Trimming at V came to 0 bases and at J to 5 bases, leaving 2 bases not matched to a gene. This CDR3 is 13 amino acids long. Germline values: CDR1 SGHRS, CDR2 YFSETQ. The material sequenced was blood. This TCR derives from a man in his fifties or sixties with Graves' hyperthyroidism. The chain links TRBV5-1 to TRBJ2-7; 7 nucleotides match TRBD1. The CDR3 DNA reads as TGCGCCAGCAGCTTGGACACAGGGGACGAGCAGTACTTC. It translates to CASSLDTGDEQYF.